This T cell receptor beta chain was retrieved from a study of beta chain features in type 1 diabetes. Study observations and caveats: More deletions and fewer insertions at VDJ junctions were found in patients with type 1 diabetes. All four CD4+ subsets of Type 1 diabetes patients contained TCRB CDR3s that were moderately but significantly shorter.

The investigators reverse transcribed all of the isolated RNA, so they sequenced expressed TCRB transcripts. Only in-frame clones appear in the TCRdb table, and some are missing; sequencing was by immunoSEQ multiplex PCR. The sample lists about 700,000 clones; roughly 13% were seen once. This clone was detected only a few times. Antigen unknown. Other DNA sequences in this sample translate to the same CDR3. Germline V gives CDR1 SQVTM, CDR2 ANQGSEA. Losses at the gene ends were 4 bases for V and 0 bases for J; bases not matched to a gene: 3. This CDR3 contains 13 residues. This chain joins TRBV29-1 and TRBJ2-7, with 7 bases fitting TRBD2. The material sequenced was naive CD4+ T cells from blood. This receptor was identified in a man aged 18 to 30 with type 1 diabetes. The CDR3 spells CSVGGTNSYEQYF. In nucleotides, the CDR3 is TGCAGCGTTGGAGGGACTAACTCCTACGAGCAGTACTTC.